The next 12 T cell receptor beta chains were all read from a single sample in a study of blood T cell repertoires in COVID-19. The method was immunoSEQ multiplex PCR; TCRdb's version includes in-frame clones alone and lacks a portion of them. The repertoire holds approximately 180,000 clones, with approximately 90% as singletons. The sample was peripheral blood. Receptors originate from a human donor in a cohort sampled during active COVID-19.

The chain couples TRBV5-1 to TRBJ1-1; TRBD1 matches at 12 bases. Germline V gene lookup returns CDR1 SGHRS and CDR2 YFSETQ. V was pared by 0 bases and J by 5 bases, with 14 bases of the junction left unmatched. The CDR3 has 19 amino acids. CDR3 residues: CASSLVMGGTGGAGTEAFF. Here the CDR3 DNA reads TGCGCCAGCAGCTTGGTTATGGGTGGGACAGGGGGCGCGGGAACTGAAGCTTTCTTT.

V usage is TRBV7-2 and J usage is TRBJ1-2; D may be TRBD1 (6 bases). Germline V CDR1 and CDR2: SGHTA, FQGNSA. With 8 bases removed from V and 4 bases from J, the gap between germline ends came to 14 bases. This CDR3 contains 13 residues. In DNA form, the CDR3 reads TGTGCCAGCGGCAACAGGGAATCCTATGGCTACACCTTC. Its translation: CASGNRESYGYTF.

This rearrangement joins TRBV5-4 to TRBJ2-4; TRBD2 agrees at 10 bases. From germline, CDR1 is SGHNT and CDR2 YYREEE (reference sequence). Losses at the gene ends were 2 bases for V and 1 base for J; bases not matched to a gene: 3. CDR3 length: 16 residues. CDR3: CASSFSSGSAKNIQYF. The CDR3 nucleotides are TGTGCCAGCAGCTTTTCTAGCGGGAGTGCCAAAAACATTCAGTACTTC.

The chain employs TRBV19 and TRBJ2-2; the match to TRBD1 covers 7 bases. After removal of 6 bases from V and 7 bases from J, the junction contained 5 bases not matched to a gene. The CDR3 is made up of 13 amino acids. The germline V gene has CDR1 LNHDA and CDR2 SQIVND (reference sequence). For the CDR3, the DNA is TGTGCCAGTAGGACAGGGCCGGGCGGGGAGCTGTTTTTT. This translates into CASRTGPGGELFF.

This clone is a singleton in its sample. The CDR3 DNA follows: TGTGCCAGCAGCCAACCGCTAGCGGGACGCCAAGAGACCCAGTACTTC. Translating gives CASSQPLAGRQETQYF. The rearrangement joins TRBV3-1 (or the pseudogene TRBV3-2) to TRBJ2-5, with 9 positions matching TRBD2. J lost 1 base, V lost 2 bases, and 5 bases had no gene match. The CDR3 has 16 residues. In germline, CDR1 is LGHDT, CDR2 YNNKEL (reference sequence).

This clone was picked up a small number of times. V is TRBV28 and J is TRBJ2-4; 14 bases line up with TRBD2. V was clipped by 6 bases and J by 13 bases; unmatched bases: 11. The CDR3 is 15 residues long. Germline V lookup: CDR1 MDHEN, CDR2 SYDVKM. CDR3 residues: CASRSPGTSGGSQYF. CDR3 DNA sequence: TGTGCCAGCAGATCCCCGGGGACTAGCGGGGGTTCCCAGTACTTC.

The V and J genes are TRBV2 and TRBJ1-1; D not certain. The CDR3 runs 14 residues. V gave up 5 bases and J gave up 1 base, with 11 bases separating them. Germline loops: CDR1 SNHLY, CDR2 FYNNEI. The CDR3 DNA is TGTGCCAGCAGTACCACGGTCCAGAACACTGAAGCTTTCTTT. This sequence encodes CASSTTVQNTEAFF.

The chain employs TRBV28 and TRBJ2-4; 11 positions agree with TRBD2. Unmatched junction bases numbered 0, after V lost 5 bases and J lost 0 bases. The CDR3 extends over 15 amino acids. Germline CDR1 is MDHEN and CDR2 is SYDVKM. This CDR3 is CASSLAGGAKNIQYF. CDR3 nucleotide sequence: TGTGCCAGCAGTCTAGCGGGAGGAGCCAAAAACATTCAGTACTTC.

The V call is TRBV5-4, the J call TRBJ2-7, with D possibly TRBD2 on 5 matching bases. CDR1 and CDR2 from the germline V gene are SGHNT and YYREEE (reference sequence). The CDR3 runs 13 residues. V gave up 4 bases and J gave up 6 bases, with 14 bases separating them. CDR3 sequence: CASSRDGVGEQYF. The CDR3 nucleotides read TGTGCCAGCAGCCGAGACGGGGTTGGCGAGCAGTACTTC.

The V and J genes are TRBV7-2 and TRBJ2-7, with D possibly being TRBD2 (5 bases). Germline V gene sequence: CDR1 SGHTA, CDR2 FQGNSA. Trimming took off 4 bases at V and 4 bases at J, with 14 bases between the two ends. The CDR3 consists of 14 residues. The CDR3 reads CASSSLDRGYEQYF. Here the CDR3 DNA reads TGTGCCAGCAGCTCTTTGGACCGAGGGTACGAGCAGTACTTC.

This clone was found once. The rearrangement links TRBV11-2 to TRBJ2-6; D is possibly TRBD2 (6 bases). V was trimmed by 2 bases and J by 3 bases, leaving 8 bases between them. Per germline, CDR1 SGHAT and CDR2 FQNNGV. This CDR3 has 15 residues. In DNA, the CDR3 is TGTGCCAGCAGCTTACAGGGAGGTGGGGCCAACGTCCTGACTTTC. Encoded protein: CASSLQGGGANVLTF.

V gene TRBV5-4 combines with J gene TRBJ2-5; TRBD2 matches 16 bases. Germline V gives CDR1 SGHNT, CDR2 YYREEE (reference sequence). This CDR3 has 16 residues. J lost 5 bases, V lost 4 bases, and 5 bases had no gene match. The CDR3 DNA reads TGTGCCAGCAGCCCGGGGACTAGCGGGGGGGCCGAGACCCAGTACTTC. Translation gives CASSPGTSGGAETQYF.